This T cell receptor (beta chain) was sequenced for a study of CD8+CD57+ T cells in acquired aplastic anemia (dated by TCRdb to between 2017 and 2018). Background for the entire study: A mean of approximately 2.9 ug of DNA, ranging from roughly 0.18 to 30 ug, was extracted from sorted CD4+ and CD8+ cells. An average of roughly 10 million reads for CD4+ cells and 11.0 million reads for CD8+ cells was obtained from healthy donor samples. The study at large found these results: Roughly 30 CD8+ CDR3 sequences were found to be shared between patients and controls, but these sequences appeared to be highly expressed in patients and within the immunodominant clones of the patients. CD8+ Simpson's diversity did not differ significantly between patients and healthy controls (P=0.060).

This clonotype came up many times. Its specific antigen is unknown. Base qualities are not recorded, but no much larger clone differs from it by a single base. V gives up 6 bases and J gives up 8 bases, and the segment between their germline ends measures 19 bases. From its cysteine to its phenylalanine, the CDR3 spans 14 amino acids. Solely the CDR3 DNA is kept, with 42 bases framed from the first base. In the germline V gene, CDR1 corresponds to MNHEY and CDR2 to SVGAGI. TCR beta VDJ combination and CDR3 sequence profiling used genomic DNA as the template. TCR repertoire sequencing was run on an Illumina HiSeq 2000. As for the authors' bioinformatics: TRBV/TRBJ rearrangement plots, CDR3 size and DJ length profiles, and Simpson's diversity index were used to evaluate the repertoires. The most abundant DNA sequence in the deep sequencing data was defined as the immunodominant clone. CDR3 amino acid sequences were checked for sharing between subjects and were compared against published repertoires and the VDJdb database. The public reads were run again by TCRdb, first through fastp at Q25 and then through MiXCR, and only productive beta chains were kept. For every CDR3 protein sequence, its rows merge into one entry that carries the most common genes and DNA. TCRdb's processing, not the study's, gives the V and J calls here. This sample lists a few hundred thousand distinct CDR3 sequences; approximately 60% were detected once. The ten largest account for approximately 32% of the sample.

The study deep-sequenced TCR repertoires of sorted CD4+ and CD8+ blood T cells from severe aplastic anemia patients and healthy subjects. Ficoll-Paque density gradient centrifugation was used to isolate peripheral blood mononuclear cells. Before DNA extraction, CD4+ and CD8+ T cells were sorted with FACS or magnetic beads. This receptor was taken from a human donor in good health. Sequencing was done on a sample of sorted CD4+, CD8+, or CD8+CD57+ T cells (not recorded which) from PBMCs. The chain joins TRBV6-5 to TRBJ1-2, with TRBD1 perhaps the D gene, on 6 matching bases. The CDR3 region has the sequence CASRRGDVSWGYTF. At the DNA level, the sequence is TGTGCCAGCAGAAGGGGGGACGTCTCTTGGGGCTACACCTTC.